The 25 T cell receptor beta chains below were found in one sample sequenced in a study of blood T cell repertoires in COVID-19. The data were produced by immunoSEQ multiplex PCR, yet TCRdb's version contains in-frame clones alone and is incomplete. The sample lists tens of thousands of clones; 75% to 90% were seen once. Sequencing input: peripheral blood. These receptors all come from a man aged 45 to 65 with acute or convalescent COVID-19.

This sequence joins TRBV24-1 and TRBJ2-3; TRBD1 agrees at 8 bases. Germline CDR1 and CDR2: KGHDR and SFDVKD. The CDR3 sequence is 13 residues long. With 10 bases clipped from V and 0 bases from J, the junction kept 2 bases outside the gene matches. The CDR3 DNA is TGTGCCACAGGACAGGGCAGCACAGATACGCAGTATTTT. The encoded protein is CATGQGSTDTQYF.

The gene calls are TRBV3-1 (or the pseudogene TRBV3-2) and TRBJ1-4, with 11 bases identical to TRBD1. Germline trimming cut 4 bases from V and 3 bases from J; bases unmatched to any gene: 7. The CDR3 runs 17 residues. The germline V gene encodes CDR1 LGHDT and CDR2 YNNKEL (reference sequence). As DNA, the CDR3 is TGTGCCAGCAGCCCTCGGACAGGGGGCCTCGCTAATGAAAAACTGTTTTTT. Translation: CASSPRTGGLANEKLFF.

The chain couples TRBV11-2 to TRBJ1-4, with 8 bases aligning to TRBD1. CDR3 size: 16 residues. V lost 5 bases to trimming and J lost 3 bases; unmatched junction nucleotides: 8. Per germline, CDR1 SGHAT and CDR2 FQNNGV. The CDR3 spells CASSLRQGISNEKLFF. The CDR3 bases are TGTGCCAGCAGCCTCCGACAGGGGATATCTAATGAAAAACTGTTTTTT. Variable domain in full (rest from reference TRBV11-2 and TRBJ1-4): EAGVAQSPRYKIIEKRQSVAFWCNPISGHATLYWYQQILGQGPKLLIQFQNNGVVDDSQLPKDRFSAERLKGVDSTLKIQPAKLEDSAVYLCASSLRQGISNEKLFFGSGTQLSVL.

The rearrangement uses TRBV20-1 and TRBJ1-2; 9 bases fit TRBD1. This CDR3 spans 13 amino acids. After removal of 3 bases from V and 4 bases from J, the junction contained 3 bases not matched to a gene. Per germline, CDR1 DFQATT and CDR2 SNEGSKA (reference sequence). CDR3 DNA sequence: TGCAGTGCTAGTGGGGGACAGGGCTATGGCTACACCTTC. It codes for CSASGGQGYGYTF.

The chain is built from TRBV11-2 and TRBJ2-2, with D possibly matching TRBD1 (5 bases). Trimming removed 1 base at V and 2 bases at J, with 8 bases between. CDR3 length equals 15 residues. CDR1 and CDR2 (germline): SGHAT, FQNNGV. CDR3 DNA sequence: TGTGCCAGCAGCTTAGGGGGCGTAAACACCGGGGAGCTGTTTTTT. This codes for CASSLGGVNTGELFF.

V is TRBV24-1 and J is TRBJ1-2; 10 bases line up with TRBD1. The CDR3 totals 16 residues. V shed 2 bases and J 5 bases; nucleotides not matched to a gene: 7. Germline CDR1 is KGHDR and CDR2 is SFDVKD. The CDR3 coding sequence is TGTGCCACCAGTGATTCCGGGACAGGGGAACGGTATGGCTACACCTTC. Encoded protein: CATSDSGTGERYGYTF.

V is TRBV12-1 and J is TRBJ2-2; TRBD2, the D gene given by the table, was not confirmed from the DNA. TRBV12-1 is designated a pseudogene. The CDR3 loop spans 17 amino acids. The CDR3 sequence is CASSFVGSGRCTGELFF. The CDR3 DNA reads TGTGCCAGCAGCTTTGTTGGTAGCGGGAGATGTACCGGGGAGCTGTTTTTT.

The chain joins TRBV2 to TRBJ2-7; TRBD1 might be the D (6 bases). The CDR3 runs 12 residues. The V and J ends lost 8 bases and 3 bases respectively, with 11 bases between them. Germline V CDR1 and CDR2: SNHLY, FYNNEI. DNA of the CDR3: TGTGCCAGCCGGGACACCTACTACGAGCAGTACTTC. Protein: CASRDTYYEQYF.

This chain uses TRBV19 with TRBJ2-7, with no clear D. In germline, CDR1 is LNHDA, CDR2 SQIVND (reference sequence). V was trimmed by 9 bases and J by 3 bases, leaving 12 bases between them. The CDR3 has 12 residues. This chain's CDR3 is CASSQTNYEQYF. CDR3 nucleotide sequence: TGTGCCAGCTCACAGACGAACTACGAGCAGTACTTC.

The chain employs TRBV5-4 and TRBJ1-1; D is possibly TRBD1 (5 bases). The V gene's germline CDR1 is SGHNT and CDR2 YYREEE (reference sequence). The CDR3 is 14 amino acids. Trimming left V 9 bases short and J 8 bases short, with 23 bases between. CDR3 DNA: TGTGCCACTTTTGGGGCAGGAAAGAAAAAGGAAGCTTTCTTT. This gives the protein CATFGAGKKKEAFF.

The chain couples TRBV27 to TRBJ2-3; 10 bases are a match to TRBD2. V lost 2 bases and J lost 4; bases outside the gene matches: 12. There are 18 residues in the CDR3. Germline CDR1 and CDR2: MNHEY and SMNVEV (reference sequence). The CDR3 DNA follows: TGTGCCAGCAGTTTAATACTCGGGCTAGCGGGAGTCCCAGATACGCAGTATTTT. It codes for CASSLILGLAGVPDTQYF.

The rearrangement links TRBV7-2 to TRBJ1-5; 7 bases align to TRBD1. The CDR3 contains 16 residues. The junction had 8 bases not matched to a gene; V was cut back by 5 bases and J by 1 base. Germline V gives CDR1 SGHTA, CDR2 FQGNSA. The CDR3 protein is CASSPDAGGSNQPQHF. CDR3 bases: TGTGCCAGCAGCCCCGACGCAGGGGGGAGCAATCAGCCCCAGCATTTT.

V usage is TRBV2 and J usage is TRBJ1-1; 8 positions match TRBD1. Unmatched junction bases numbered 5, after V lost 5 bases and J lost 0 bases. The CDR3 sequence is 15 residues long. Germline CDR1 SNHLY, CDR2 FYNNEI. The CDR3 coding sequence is TGTGCCAGCAGTAAGACAGGGGTAATGAACACTGAAGCTTTCTTT. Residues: CASSKTGVMNTEAFF.

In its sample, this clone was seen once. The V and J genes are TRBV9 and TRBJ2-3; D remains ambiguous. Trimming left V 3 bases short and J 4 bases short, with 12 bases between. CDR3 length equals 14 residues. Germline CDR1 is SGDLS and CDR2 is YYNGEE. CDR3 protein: CASSALGSPDTQYF. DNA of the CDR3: TGTGCCAGCAGCGCCTTGGGTAGCCCAGATACGCAGTATTTT.

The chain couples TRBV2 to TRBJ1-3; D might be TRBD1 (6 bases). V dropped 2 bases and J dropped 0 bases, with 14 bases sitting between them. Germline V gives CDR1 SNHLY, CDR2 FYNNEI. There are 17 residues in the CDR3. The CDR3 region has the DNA TGTGCCAGCAGTGAATTGGCAGGGGCCCTCTCTGGAAACACCATATATTTT. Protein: CASSELAGALSGNTIYF.

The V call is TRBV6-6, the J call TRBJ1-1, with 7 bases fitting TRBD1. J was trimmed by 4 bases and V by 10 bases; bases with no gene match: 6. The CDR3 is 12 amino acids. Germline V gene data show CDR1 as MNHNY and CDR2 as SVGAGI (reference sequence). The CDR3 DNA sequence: TGTGCCACATCCAGGGGGTTCACTGAAGCTTTCTTT. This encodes CATSRGFTEAFF.

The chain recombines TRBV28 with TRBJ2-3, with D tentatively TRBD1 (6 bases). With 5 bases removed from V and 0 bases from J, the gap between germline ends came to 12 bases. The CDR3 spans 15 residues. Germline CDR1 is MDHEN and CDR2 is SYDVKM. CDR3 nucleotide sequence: TGTGCCAGCAGTGAGGACAGCAAGAGCACAGATACGCAGTATTTT. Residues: CASSEDSKSTDTQYF.

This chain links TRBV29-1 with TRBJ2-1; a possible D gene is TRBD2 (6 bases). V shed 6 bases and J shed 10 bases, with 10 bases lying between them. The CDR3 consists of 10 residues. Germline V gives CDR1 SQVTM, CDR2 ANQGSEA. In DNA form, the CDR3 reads TGCAGCGTAATGCTAGCGGAGCAGTTCTTC. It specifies CSVMLAEQFF.

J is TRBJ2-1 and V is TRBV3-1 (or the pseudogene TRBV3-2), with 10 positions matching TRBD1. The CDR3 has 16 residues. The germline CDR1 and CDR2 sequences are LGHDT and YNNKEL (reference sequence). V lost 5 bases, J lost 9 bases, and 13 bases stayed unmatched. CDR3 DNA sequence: TGTGCCAGCAGCGATGCCGGGACAGGGGTTTTCAGTGAGCAGTTCTTC. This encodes CASSDAGTGVFSEQFF.

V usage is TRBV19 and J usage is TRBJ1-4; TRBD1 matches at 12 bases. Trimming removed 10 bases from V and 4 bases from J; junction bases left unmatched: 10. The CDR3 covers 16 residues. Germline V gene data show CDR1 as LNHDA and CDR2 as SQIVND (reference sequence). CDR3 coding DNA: TGTGCCACTCGCGGGACAGGGGGCGCGGGTAATGAAAAACTGTTTTTT. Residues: CATRGTGGAGNEKLFF.

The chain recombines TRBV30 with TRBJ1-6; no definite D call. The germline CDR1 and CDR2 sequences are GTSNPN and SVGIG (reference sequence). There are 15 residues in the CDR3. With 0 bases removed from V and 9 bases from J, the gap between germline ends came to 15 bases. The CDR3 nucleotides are TGTGCCTGGAGTGTACAGAAGCATGCCCCTTCACCCCTCCACTTT. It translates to CAWSVQKHAPSPLHF.

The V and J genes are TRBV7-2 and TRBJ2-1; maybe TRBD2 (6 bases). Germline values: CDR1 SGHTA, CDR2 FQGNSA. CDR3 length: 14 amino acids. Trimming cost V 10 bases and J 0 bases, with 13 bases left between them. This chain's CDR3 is CATRPGSSYNEQFF. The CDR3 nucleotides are TGTGCCACCCGCCCCGGGAGCTCCTACAATGAGCAGTTCTTC.

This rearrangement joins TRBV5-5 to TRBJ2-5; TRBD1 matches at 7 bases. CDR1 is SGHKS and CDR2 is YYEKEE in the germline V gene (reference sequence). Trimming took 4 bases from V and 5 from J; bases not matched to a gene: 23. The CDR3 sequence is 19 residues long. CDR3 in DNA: TGTGCCAGCAGCCCCCGCCCAGAGACAGGGACCCTTTTTGGGGAGACCCAGTACTTC. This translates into CASSPRPETGTLFGETQYF. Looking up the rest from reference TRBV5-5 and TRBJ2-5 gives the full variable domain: DAGVTQSPTHLIKTRGQQVTLRCSPISGHKSVSWYQQVLGQGPQFIFQYYEKEERGRGNFPDRFSARQFPNYSSELNVNALLLGDSALYLCASSPRPETGTLFGETQYFGPGTRLLVL.

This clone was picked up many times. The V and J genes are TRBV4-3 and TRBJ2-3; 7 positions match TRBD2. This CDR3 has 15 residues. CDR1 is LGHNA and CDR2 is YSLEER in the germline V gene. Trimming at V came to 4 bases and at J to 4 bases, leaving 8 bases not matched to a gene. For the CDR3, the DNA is TGCGCCAGCAGCCCCCAGGGCGGGAGCGCAGATACGCAGTATTTT. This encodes CASSPQGGSADTQYF.

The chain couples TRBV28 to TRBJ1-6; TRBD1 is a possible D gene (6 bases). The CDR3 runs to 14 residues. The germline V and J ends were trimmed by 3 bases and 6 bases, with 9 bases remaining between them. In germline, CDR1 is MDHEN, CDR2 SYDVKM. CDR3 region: CASSLGHPNSPLHF. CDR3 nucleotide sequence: TGTGCCAGCAGTTTGGGACACCCTAATTCACCCCTCCACTTT.